These T cell receptor beta chains were read from a single sample in a study of shared T cell receptors in the human thymus. This table comes from immunoSEQ multiplex PCR, and its TCRdb copy is limited to in-frame clones, with some not included. In the table there are 720,000 or so clones, 80% to 90% of which are singletons. The same sample was also studied in work on human thymus T cells.

Source material: thymocytes. These receptors were collected from a girl under three years old with a congenital heart defect. Each CDR3 is given with its conserved first and last residue. Each record gives: J gene, CDR3 length, D gene, clone size, V gene, CDR3 protein, CDR3 DNA. A D gene is named only where the DNA matches it firmly. A row's size may be missing; if present it is once, few, many or a size class.

>TRBJ1-5|12|.|.|TRBV7-9
CASSQINQPQHF
TGTGCCAGCAGTCAGATCAATCAGCCCCAGCATTTT
>TRBJ2-7|16|TRBD1|.|TRBV18
CASSPPRDRGFYEQYF
TGTGCCAGCTCACCACCGAGGGACAGGGGTTTCTACGAGCAGTACTTC
>TRBJ1-6|13|.|.|TRBV13
CASSLTDNSPLHF
TGTGCCAGCAGTTTGACAGATAATTCACCCCTCCACTTT
>TRBJ2-5|13|.|.|TRBV5-1
CASSLGSAETQYF
TGCGCCAGCAGCTTGGGATCCGCGGAGACCCAGTACTTC
>TRBJ2-5|15|.|.|TRBV4-1
CASSPLAATKETQYF
TGCGCCAGCAGCCCCCTCGCGGCTACCAAAGAGACCCAGTACTTC
>TRBJ1-4|16|TRBD1|few|TRBV5-4
CASSCTGEGANEKLFF
TGTGCCAGCAGCTGTACAGGGGAAGGGGCTAATGAAAAACTGTTTTTT
>TRBJ1-6|15|.|.|TRBV5-4
CASSLAGVRNSPLHF
TGTGCCAGCAGCTTGGCCGGGGTCCGAAATTCACCCCTCCACTTT
>TRBJ1-6|16|TRBD1|.|TRBV7-2
CASRLDTGTVNSPLHF
TGTGCCAGCAGGCTAGACACCGGGACAGTCAATTCACCCCTCCACTTT
>TRBJ1-5|13|.|.|TRBV6-1
CASRRQRNQPQHF
TGTGCCAGCAGAAGACAGCGCAATCAGCCCCAGCATTTT
>TRBJ2-1|16|.|.|TRBV14
CASSPPGGPDHNEQFF
TGTGCCAGCAGCCCACCAGGGGGGCCTGACCACAATGAGCAGTTCTTC
>TRBJ2-1|16|TRBD2|.|TRBV4-3
CASSREKASGDTFQFF
TGCGCCAGCAGCCGGGAGAAGGCTAGCGGGGACACGTTTCAGTTCTTC
>TRBJ1-2|14|.|.|TRBV4-1
CASSQEGGRLGYTF
TGCGCCAGCAGCCAAGAAGGAGGACGCCTCGGCTACACCTTC
>TRBJ1-1|14|.|.|TRBV4-1
CASSQDAGNTEAFF
TGCGCCAGCAGCCAAGATGCGGGGAACACTGAAGCTTTCTTT
>TRBJ1-1|13|.|.|TRBV7-4
CASSPPGRTEAFF
TGTGCCAGCAGCCCGCCCGGTCGGACTGAAGCTTTCTTT
>TRBJ2-5|17|TRBD2|.|TRBV28
CASSAGIAGLYQETQYF
TGTGCCAGCAGTGCGGGCATAGCGGGGCTCTACCAAGAGACCCAGTACTTC
>TRBJ2-5|15|TRBD2|.|TRBV7-2
CASSPWGGWQETQYF
TGTGCCAGCAGCCCCTGGGGGGGGTGGCAAGAGACCCAGTACTTC
>TRBJ2-7|16|TRBD1|few|TRBV28
CASSLSHRDREREQYF
TGTGCCAGCAGTTTATCCCACCGGGACAGGGAGAGGGAGCAGTACTTC
>TRBJ2-1|15|.|once|TRBV28
CAGSQRGRGDNEQFF
TGTGCCGGCTCCCAAAGGGGCAGGGGGGACAATGAGCAGTTCTTC
>TRBJ1-1|14|.|few|TRBV5-1
CASSLDSLLTEAFF
TGCGCCAGCAGCTTGGATTCTCTTCTCACTGAAGCTTTCTTT
>TRBJ1-1|14|.|.|TRBV6-5
CAIVANNMNTEAFF
TGTGCCATTGTTGCAAATAACATGAACACTGAAGCTTTCTTT
>TRBJ2-1|11|.|.|TRBV20-1
CSASSLNEQFF
TGCAGTGCTAGCTCACTCAATGAGCAGTTCTTC
>TRBJ2-5|18|.|.|TRBV9
CASSVAGGAAPDHQDQYF
TGTGCCAGCAGCGTAGCTGGGGGGGCGGCTCCCGACCACCAAGACCAGTACTTC
>TRBJ1-2|17|.|.|TRBV7-9
CASSPLPQRGRDYGYTF
TGTGCCAGCAGCCCCCTCCCCCAACGAGGGCGAGACTATGGCTACACCTTC
>TRBJ2-7|15|TRBD1|once|TRBV6-5
CASSLDRGPPYEQYF
TGTGCCAGCAGCTTAGACAGGGGACCCCCCTACGAGCAGTACTTC
>TRBJ2-1|13|.|.|TRBV29-1
CSVVVRGYNEQFF
TGCAGCGTTGTAGTCCGCGGCTACAATGAGCAGTTCTTC
>TRBJ2-1|16|.|.|TRBV2
CASSKSWTSSYNEQFF
TGTGCCAGCAGTAAATCTTGGACATCGTCCTACAATGAGCAGTTCTTC
>TRBJ1-3|18|.|.|TRBV5-6
CASSLTALGGANGNTIYF
TGTGCCAGCAGCTTGACGGCCCTCGGGGGGGCGAATGGAAACACCATATATTTT
>TRBJ1-5|12|.|.|TRBV27
CASSFVHQPQHF
TGTGCCAGCAGCTTCGTTCATCAGCCCCAGCATTTT
>TRBJ2-1|17|.|.|TRBV13
CASSSPRGGLLRNEQFF
TGTGCCAGCAGCTCCCCCAGGGGCGGGCTCCTACGAAATGAGCAGTTCTTC
>TRBJ1-1|15|.|.|TRBV7-9
CASSLAGGGDTEAFF
TGTGCCAGCAGCTTAGCGGGAGGAGGGGACACTGAAGCTTTCTTT
>TRBJ1-2|12|.|few|TRBV25-1
CASSEFEDGYTF
TGTGCCAGCAGTGAATTTGAGGATGGCTACACCTTC
>TRBJ2-7|16|TRBD1|once|TRBV4-2
CASSHAGTDWIYEQYF
TGTGCCAGCAGCCACGCCGGGACAGATTGGATCTACGAGCAGTACTTC
>TRBJ2-1|12|.|.|TRBV29-1
CSVASGLNEQFF
TGCAGCGTTGCTAGTGGTCTCAATGAGCAGTTCTTC
>TRBJ2-7|14|.|once|TRBV15
CATSRAPGGDEQYF
TGTGCCACCAGCAGAGCCCCAGGAGGGGACGAGCAGTACTTC
>TRBJ1-4|19|.|.|TRBV11-2
CASSLGAGFLLDTNEKLFF
TGTGCCAGCAGCTTAGGGGCAGGGTTCCTACTGGATACTAATGAAAAACTGTTTTTT
>TRBJ1-5|20|TRBD1|.|TRBV4-1
CASSQGTGRHGRYSNQPQHF
TGCGCCAGCAGCCAGGGGACAGGGAGGCACGGGAGGTATAGCAATCAGCCCCAGCATTTT